The clone carrying this TCR beta chain was detected once. The sample is drawn from a study of blood T cell repertoires in COVID-19. TCRdb's copy holds only in-frame clones and misses some; the assay was immunoSEQ multiplex PCR. Among approximately 310,000 clones listed, over 75% were seen once. V was clipped by 2 bases and J by 7 bases, with 14 bases between them. The germline V gene has CDR1 SGHNT and CDR2 YYREEE (reference sequence). This CDR3 has 14 amino acids. Source material: peripheral blood. This sequence was found in a man aged 45-60 years with active or convalescent COVID-19. V is TRBV5-4 and J is TRBJ2-3; D possibly corresponds to TRBD2 (6 bases). This CDR3 is CASSLGGSGNTQYF. In nucleotides, the CDR3 is TGTGCCAGCAGCTTAGGCGGTAGCGGAAATACGCAGTATTTT. The whole variable domain, filled in from reference TRBV5-4 and TRBJ2-3, reads ETGVTQSPTHLIKTRGQQVTLRCSSQSGHNTVSWYQQALGQGPQFIFQYYREEENGRGNFPPRFSGLQFPNYSSELNVNALELDDSALYLCASSLGGSGNTQYFGPGTRLTVL.